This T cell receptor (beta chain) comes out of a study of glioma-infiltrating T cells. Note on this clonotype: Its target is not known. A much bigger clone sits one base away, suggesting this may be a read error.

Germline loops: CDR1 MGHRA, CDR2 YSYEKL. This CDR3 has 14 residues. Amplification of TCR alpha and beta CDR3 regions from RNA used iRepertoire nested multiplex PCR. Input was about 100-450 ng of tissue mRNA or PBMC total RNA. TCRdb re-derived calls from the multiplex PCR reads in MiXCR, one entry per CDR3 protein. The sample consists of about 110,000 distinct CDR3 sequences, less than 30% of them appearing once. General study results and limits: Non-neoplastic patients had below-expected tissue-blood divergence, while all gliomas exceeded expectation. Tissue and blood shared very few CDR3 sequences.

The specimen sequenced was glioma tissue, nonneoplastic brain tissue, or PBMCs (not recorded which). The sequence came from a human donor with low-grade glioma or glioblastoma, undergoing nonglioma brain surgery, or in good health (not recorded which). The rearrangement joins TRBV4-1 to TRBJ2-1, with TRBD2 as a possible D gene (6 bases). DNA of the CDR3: TGCGCCAGCAACCAAGTCGGTTGGGGGGTAGAGCAGTTCTTC. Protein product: CASNQVGWGVEQFF.